The sequence of this T cell receptor beta chain was determined in a study of metastatic and nonmetastatic thyroid tumors (TCRdb year 2020). Regarding the complete study: Repertoires from peripheral blood and from tumor or nodule tissue samples of malignant and benign thyroid patients were compared. General findings and caveats noted by the study authors: In both blood and tumor samples, TCR beta diversity was reported to be significantly higher in malignant tumors than in benign nodules.

Details on this clone: What antigen it recognizes has not been identified. Nothing much larger sits one base from this clone, and base qualities are not available.

Libraries came from PCR. TCRdb records Illumina HiSeq 4000 as the sequencer. High-throughput sequencing was used to profile the TCR beta-chain CDR3 region of each patient. As for the authors' bioinformatics: A classifier to discriminate distant-metastatic papillary thyroid cancer patients was built from CDR3 differences across clinicopathological groups. To measure repertoire diversity the researchers used the Shannon index, while the Morisita-Horn index served to gauge how similar the tumor and blood repertoires were. The public sequencing data were trimmed at Q25 with fastp and processed into clonotypes with MiXCR by TCRdb, which kept only in-frame beta chains. TCRdb's processing, not the study's, gives the V and J calls here. Counted in this sample were about 22,000 clones; more than 12% of them appeared once. Jointly, the top ten make up about 14% of the sample. Reading from cysteine to phenylalanine, the CDR3 counts 13 amino acids. Only CDR3 DNA is held: 39 bases, read in frame from base 1. Per the germline V gene (reference sequence), DFQATT is the CDR1 and SNEGSKA is the CDR2. V gives up 4 bases and J gives up 6 bases, and the segment between their germline ends measures 15 bases.

Before undergoing thyroid surgery, none of the patients had been given any kind of treatment. Patient clinical samples collected from the early 2010s to the late 2010s were retrospectively analysed using T-cell receptor beta sequencing. The sequenced material came from tumor tissue. The TCR comes from a female donor with papillary thyroid cancer or a benign thyroid nodule (not recorded which). Some clones in this sample may be carry-over from other donors' samples. The rearranged chain carries TRBV20-1 and TRBJ1-2; the D gene identity is not certain. The DNA sequence is given as TGCAGTGCTACGTTACAGTGGGCGCATGGCTACACCTTC. This translates into CSATLQWAHGYTF.